Included here is one TCR beta chain sequence, with context. This receptor's antigen is unknown. No base-level quality is on record; no much larger clone is a single base apart. Library method: the immunoSEQ multiplex PCR assay. The table comes from immuneACCESS by way of TCRdb, which keeps in-frame sequences with V and J called. Part of the clones is missing from these tables; in studies checked, under half for an unresolved V gene and the rest for unknown reasons. The sample table holds roughly 88,000 clones, of which 83% were seen once. The biggest ten clones account for 0.65% to 1% of the sample. The sample belongs to a study of radiotherapy plus CTLA-4 blockade in lung cancer (dated by TCRdb to the late 2010s). With regard to the full study: Objective responses were observed in approximately 18% of enrolled patients, and disease control was achieved in about 32%.

The study tested focal radiation therapy combined with CTLA-4 blockade (ipilimumab) in patients with chemo-refractory metastatic non-small-cell lung cancer. The germline V gene provides CDR1 SNHLY and CDR2 FYNNEI. From its cysteine to its phenylalanine, the CDR3 spans 14 amino acids. Only the CDR3 DNA stays, 42 bases, in frame from base 1. Trimming removed 5 bases from V and 0 bases from J, leaving 8 bases between the germline ends. Study-wide conclusions, independent of this receptor: The strongest predictors of response, as reported, were early dynamic changes in blood T cell clones along with a rise in serum interferon-beta after radiation. After treatment with radiotherapy and ipilimumab, TCR clones that originated in tumors expanded in peripheral blood.

The receptor was isolated from a human donor with non-small cell lung cancer who had stable disease on radiotherapy plus ipilimumab. This receptor chain uses TRBV2 and TRBJ1-3; the D gene cannot be named for sure. The sample here was peripheral blood, taken from a patient treated with radiotherapy plus ipilimumab. The DNA reads TGTGCCAGCAGTTGGGAGCCCTCTGGAAACACCATATATTTT. This codes for CASSWEPSGNTIYF.